In this sample, the clone carrying this T cell receptor beta chain turned up a few times. The antigen is undetermined. The sample is drawn from a study of human T cells and chemical hapten exposure. Looking at the study overall: Each patient's scalp received weekly diphenylcyclopropenone throughout the approximately 24-week study.

V was trimmed by 0 bases and J by 2 bases, leaving 10 bases between them. Germline V lookup: CDR1 LGHNA, CDR2 YSLEER. The CDR3 is 15 amino acids. Via MiXCR, TCRdb re-called the RACE reads, giving one row per CDR3 protein. Altogether roughly 120,000 distinct CDR3 sequences are present, around 13% being singletons, with the ten largest covering less than 0.95%. The sample's time point: patch test 1, 2 weeks after DPC sensitization. As to treatment: therapeutic diphenylcyclopropenone sensitization with weekly scalp DPC. General study findings and limits: With patch test score, the counts of PT1 expanded TCRs showed a positive correlation. TCRs exceeding 1 in 1000 frequency stayed unchanged with DPC sensitization.

The sequence was collected from a young man with alopecia areata. Some clones in this sample may be carry-over from other donors' samples. This chain uses TRBV4-3 with TRBJ1-2; D may be TRBD1 (6 bases). Here the sequenced sample was whole blood, taken in connection with sensitization to the hapten diphenylcyclopropenone (DPC). CDR3 protein: CASSQDMDRNYGYTF. The CDR3 DNA sequence: TGCGCCAGCAGCCAAGATATGGACAGAAACTATGGCTACACCTTC.